This entry describes one T cell receptor beta chain. PCR was performed using 60 Vbeta and 13 Jbeta primers. The protocol was immunoSEQ multiplex PCR, while the TCRdb copy is restricted to in-frame clones and leaves out a portion. Of approximately 170,000 clones listed, 85% are singletons. The data were obtained in a study of cytomegalovirus exposure and HLA in healthy donors. The CDR3 spans 15 residues. Germline V CDR1 and CDR2: MNHNS, SASEGT. With 3 bases removed from V and 0 bases from J, the gap between germline ends came to 10 bases. The chain recombines TRBV6-1 with TRBJ2-3; the D gene is possibly TRBD2 (6 bases). Sequenced input: PBMCs. The TCR comes from a boy younger than 10 in good health and CMV-seronegative. The CDR3 nucleotides are TGTGCCAGCAGTGAGAGCGCGGGGAGCACAGATACGCAGTATTTT. It codes for CASSESAGSTDTQYF.